This T cell receptor beta chain was identified in a study of blood T cell repertoires in COVID-19. The table came from immunoSEQ multiplex PCR; TCRdb's copy has only in-frame clones and leaves some out. This sample carries about 59,000 clones, 73% of them seen once, and the ten largest clones take about 14%. The CDR3 consists of 13 residues. Trimming took off 5 bases at V and 3 bases at J, with 7 bases between the two ends. Looked up from germline, CDR1 is KGHDR and CDR2 is SFDVKD. The chain joins TRBV24-1 to TRBJ1-5; TRBD1 might be the D (5 bases). The sequenced sample consisted of peripheral blood. The clonotype originates from a woman between 70 and 85 years old with acute or convalescent COVID-19. CDR3 in DNA: TGTGCCACCAGTGGACAGCACAATCAGCCCCAGCATTTT. It translates to CATSGQHNQPQHF.